Listed below are T cell receptor beta chains from one sample, sequenced in a study of cytomegalovirus exposure and HLA in healthy donors. Method: immunoSEQ multiplex PCR; TCRdb's copy keeps in-frame clones and lacks some. There are some 61,000 clones in the sample; approximately 97% occur only once, and about 1.5% lies in the top ten. The sample was PBMCs. The receptors here all came from a woman between 18 and 29 years old in good health and CMV-seropositive. CDR3s include the opening cysteine and the closing phenylalanine or tryptophan. The order of the fields is clone size, CDR3 length, D gene, V gene, J gene, CDR3 protein, CDR3 DNA. The D gene is left open where the match is weak. Some rows have no size entry. The others give once, few or many, or a class for an expanded clone.

clone_size: .
cdr3_length: 14
d_call: TRBD1
v_call: TRBV27
j_call: TRBJ2-7
cdr3_aa: CASSWRTGSYEQYF
cdr3_nt: TGTGCCAGCAGTTGGAGGACAGGGAGCTACGAGCAGTACTTC

clone_size: .
cdr3_length: 13
d_call: TRBD2
v_call: TRBV15
j_call: TRBJ2-3
cdr3_aa: CATREGWGDTQYF
cdr3_nt: TGTGCCACCCGGGAGGGGTGGGGAGATACGCAGTATTTT

clone_size: .
cdr3_length: 16
d_call: .
v_call: TRBV5-1
j_call: TRBJ2-7
cdr3_aa: CASSPMRSGTTYEQYF
cdr3_nt: TGCGCCAGCAGCCCGATGCGGTCCGGGACAACCTACGAGCAGTACTTC

clone_size: .
cdr3_length: 17
d_call: .
v_call: TRBV7-3
j_call: TRBJ2-1
cdr3_aa: CASSLRSSFPSYNEQFF
cdr3_nt: TGTGCCAGCAGCTTAAGATCTAGCTTTCCTTCCTACAATGAGCAGTTCTTC

clone_size: .
cdr3_length: 15
d_call: .
v_call: TRBV4-1
j_call: TRBJ2-2
cdr3_aa: CASSPVIRGTGELFF
cdr3_nt: TGCGCCAGCAGCCCGGTCATTCGGGGTACCGGGGAGCTGTTTTTT

clone_size: once
cdr3_length: 15
d_call: TRBD2
v_call: TRBV9
j_call: TRBJ2-2
cdr3_aa: CASSARLAGPGELFF
cdr3_nt: TGTGCCAGCAGCGCCCGACTAGCGGGACCCGGGGAGCTGTTTTTT

clone_size: .
cdr3_length: 16
d_call: TRBD2
v_call: TRBV6-1
j_call: TRBJ2-1
cdr3_aa: CASSESSGSSYNEQFF
cdr3_nt: TGTGCCAGCAGTGAATCTAGCGGGAGCTCCTACAATGAGCAGTTCTTC

clone_size: .
cdr3_length: 13
d_call: .
v_call: TRBV19
j_call: TRBJ2-7
cdr3_aa: CASSTDSSYEQYF
cdr3_nt: TGTGCCAGTAGTACGGACAGCTCCTACGAGCAGTACTTC

clone_size: .
cdr3_length: 14
d_call: .
v_call: TRBV11-1
j_call: TRBJ1-2
cdr3_aa: CASSLAPGGYGYTF
cdr3_nt: TGTGCCAGCAGCTTAGCGCCGGGGGGCTATGGCTACACCTTC

clone_size: once
cdr3_length: 17
d_call: .
v_call: TRBV10-2
j_call: TRBJ1-3
cdr3_aa: CASTYGGTESSGNTIYF
cdr3_nt: TGCGCCAGCACCTACGGAGGGACCGAGAGCTCTGGAAACACCATATATTTT

clone_size: .
cdr3_length: 14
d_call: .
v_call: TRBV9
j_call: TRBJ1-1
cdr3_aa: CASSSPEGITEAFF
cdr3_nt: TGTGCCAGCAGCTCCCCGGAGGGAATCACTGAAGCTTTCTTT

clone_size: few
cdr3_length: 13
d_call: .
v_call: TRBV6-1
j_call: TRBJ2-2
cdr3_aa: CASSSRVEGELFF
cdr3_nt: TGTGCCAGCAGTTCCCGGGTCGAGGGGGAGCTGTTTTTT

clone_size: .
cdr3_length: 13
d_call: .
v_call: TRBV27
j_call: TRBJ1-2
cdr3_aa: CASRRQPNYGYTF
cdr3_nt: TGTGCCAGCAGACGACAGCCTAACTATGGCTACACCTTC

clone_size: .
cdr3_length: 14
d_call: .
v_call: TRBV5-6
j_call: TRBJ1-4
cdr3_aa: CASSLAGDNEKLFF
cdr3_nt: TGTGCCAGCAGCTTGGCAGGGGATAATGAAAAACTGTTTTTT

clone_size: .
cdr3_length: 17
d_call: TRBD2
v_call: TRBV5-1
j_call: TRBJ2-2
cdr3_aa: CASSLVPAGDGTGELFF
cdr3_nt: TGCGCCAGCAGCTTGGTCCCAGCGGGAGACGGGACCGGGGAGCTGTTTTTT

clone_size: .
cdr3_length: 15
d_call: TRBD2
v_call: TRBV10-1
j_call: TRBJ2-1
cdr3_aa: CASSEGLAEMNEQFF
cdr3_nt: TGCGCCAGCAGCGAGGGACTAGCGGAAATGAATGAGCAGTTCTTC

clone_size: .
cdr3_length: 11
d_call: .
v_call: TRBV30
j_call: TRBJ1-1
cdr3_aa: CAWSKTAEAFF
cdr3_nt: TGTGCCTGGAGCAAGACAGCCGAAGCTTTCTTT

clone_size: .
cdr3_length: 13
d_call: .
v_call: TRBV9
j_call: TRBJ2-3
cdr3_aa: CASSVALTDTQYF
cdr3_nt: TGTGCCAGCAGCGTAGCCCTCACAGATACGCAGTATTTT

clone_size: .
cdr3_length: 18
d_call: .
v_call: TRBV9
j_call: TRBJ2-3
cdr3_aa: CASSVAFIGLGGTDTQYF
cdr3_nt: TGTGCCAGCAGCGTAGCTTTTATAGGGCTAGGAGGGACAGATACGCAGTATTTT

clone_size: .
cdr3_length: 14
d_call: TRBD2
v_call: TRBV30
j_call: TRBJ2-7
cdr3_aa: CAWSRGGLGGEQYF
cdr3_nt: TGTGCCTGGAGTCGCGGGGGGCTAGGTGGGGAGCAGTACTTC

clone_size: .
cdr3_length: 14
d_call: .
v_call: TRBV9
j_call: TRBJ1-1
cdr3_aa: CASDKRGLGTEAFF
cdr3_nt: TGTGCCAGCGATAAAAGAGGACTGGGAACTGAAGCTTTCTTT

clone_size: .
cdr3_length: 16
d_call: TRBD2
v_call: TRBV11-2
j_call: TRBJ2-1
cdr3_aa: CASSPGLAGVGNEQFF
cdr3_nt: TGTGCCAGCAGCCCGGGACTAGCGGGAGTTGGCAATGAGCAGTTCTTC

clone_size: .
cdr3_length: 15
d_call: .
v_call: TRBV6-1
j_call: TRBJ1-2
cdr3_aa: CASSDSGGANYGYTF
cdr3_nt: TGTGCCAGCAGTGATTCGGGGGGCGCTAACTATGGCTACACCTTC

clone_size: .
cdr3_length: 15
d_call: .
v_call: TRBV6-5
j_call: TRBJ2-5
cdr3_aa: CASSYSWVKGETQYF
cdr3_nt: TGTGCCAGCAGTTACTCGTGGGTCAAGGGGGAGACCCAGTACTTC

clone_size: once
cdr3_length: 14
d_call: .
v_call: TRBV30
j_call: TRBJ2-5
cdr3_aa: CAWSVTSGQETQYF
cdr3_nt: TGTGCCTGGAGTGTAACCAGCGGCCAAGAGACCCAGTACTTC

clone_size: .
cdr3_length: 15
d_call: .
v_call: TRBV5-4
j_call: TRBJ1-3
cdr3_aa: CASSPTTTDSDTIYF
cdr3_nt: TGTGCCAGCAGCCCGACAACGACAGATTCCGACACCATATATTTT

clone_size: .
cdr3_length: 13
d_call: .
v_call: TRBV7-8
j_call: TRBJ1-1
cdr3_aa: CASSLLGGTEAFF
cdr3_nt: TGTGCCAGCAGCTTACTCGGGGGCACTGAAGCTTTCTTT

clone_size: .
cdr3_length: 14
d_call: .
v_call: TRBV7-3
j_call: TRBJ2-3
cdr3_aa: CASSRGLSTDTQYF
cdr3_nt: TGTGCCAGCAGCCGTGGACTGAGCACAGATACGCAGTATTTT

clone_size: .
cdr3_length: 15
d_call: .
v_call: TRBV9
j_call: TRBJ1-1
cdr3_aa: CASSQVGLLNTEAFF
cdr3_nt: TGTGCCAGCAGCCAAGTGGGGCTCCTGAACACTGAAGCTTTCTTT

clone_size: .
cdr3_length: 15
d_call: TRBD1
v_call: TRBV9
j_call: TRBJ2-7
cdr3_aa: CASSVASDRPYEQYF
cdr3_nt: TGTGCCAGCAGCGTAGCATCGGACAGGCCCTACGAGCAGTACTTC

clone_size: .
cdr3_length: 19
d_call: TRBD1
v_call: TRBV28
j_call: TRBJ2-2
cdr3_aa: CASSLPLGGQGANTGELFF
cdr3_nt: TGTGCCAGCAGCTTACCCTTGGGGGGACAGGGGGCGAACACCGGGGAGCTGTTTTTT

clone_size: .
cdr3_length: 13
d_call: .
v_call: TRBV15
j_call: TRBJ1-2
cdr3_aa: CATSRDSEGGYTF
cdr3_nt: TGTGCCACCAGCAGAGACTCTGAGGGTGGCTACACCTTC

clone_size: .
cdr3_length: 14
d_call: TRBD1
v_call: TRBV6-5
j_call: TRBJ1-2
cdr3_aa: CASSPGQGTGGYTF
cdr3_nt: TGTGCCAGCAGTCCGGGACAGGGAACTGGTGGCTACACCTTC

clone_size: .
cdr3_length: 14
d_call: TRBD1
v_call: TRBV30
j_call: TRBJ2-4
cdr3_aa: CAWTQGASKNIQYF
cdr3_nt: TGTGCCTGGACACAGGGGGCGTCCAAAAACATTCAGTACTTC

clone_size: .
cdr3_length: 14
d_call: .
v_call: TRBV19
j_call: TRBJ2-2
cdr3_aa: CASSGDRIGGELFF
cdr3_nt: TGTGCCAGTAGCGGAGACAGAATTGGCGGGGAGCTGTTTTTT